Listed below are T cell receptor beta chains from one sample, sequenced in a study of beta chain features in type 1 diabetes. Here immunoSEQ multiplex PCR was the method, and the copy in TCRdb shows in-frame clones only, minus some. The table includes over 200,000 clones, about a tenth detected once. The sequencing sample was made of naive CD4+ T cells from blood. All receptors come from a man aged 25-45 years with type 1 diabetes. CDR3s leave out the opening cysteine and the closing phenylalanine or tryptophan.

v_call cdr3_aa
TRBV5-4 ASRRDSSYEQY
TRBV6-5 ASSYAGSGNYGYT
TRBV7-9 ASSSDRGMNTEAF
TRBV18 ASSPGAFSF
TRBV5-1 ASSYDRSYTEAF
TRBV11-3 ASSPGQGTQLF
TRBV9 ASSPTTSPKLF
TRBV18 ASSPRGPGRNTEAF
TRBV5-1 ASSRTSGGSAYEQY
TRBV4-2 ASSLPGQGAETQY
TRBV7-2 ASSNPVETQY
TRBV5-4 ASSFKGADTQY
TRBV5-4 ASSVKTGGAAEAF
TRBV5-1 ASSLVVAGYEQY
TRBV13 ASSPRQVGPPQY
TRBV29-1 SSSSNYGYT
TRBV9 ASSKNSGGYT
TRBV2 ASSTQAAHTEAF
TRBV5-1 ASSLGQGNTGELF
TRBV19 ASSRYTGGTYEQY
TRBV9 ASSGQVAGNTIY
TRBV7-8 ASSLGGTANTGELF
TRBV30 AWSRWRGWGNEQF
TRBV28 ASSSSGGRYNEQF
TRBV18 ASSPRGAQNTEAF
TRBV11-3 ASSLGTGQSYEQY
TRBV13 ASSSQGLLSYEQY
TRBV14 ATGQGGSNQPQH
TRBV9 ASSTSSYNSPLH
TRBV18 ASSPPSEAQY
TRBV5-1 ASSLVPDSGNTIY
TRBV7-2 ASSLVLGRIDEQY
TRBV10-2 ASSDHGGVSNEQF
TRBV11-2 ASSLTGNTEAF
TRBV6-5 ASSYSSLARETQY
TRBV28 ASSTLAGGVNEQF